This T cell receptor beta chain appears in the sequencing data of a study of CD8+CD57+ T cells in acquired aplastic anemia. Study background: Recorded DNA amounts for sorted CD4+ and CD8+ cells had an average of approximately 3 ug. Study outcomes and limitations: Patients and controls had in common approximately 29 CD8+ CDR3 sequences.

V was cut by 1 base and J by 6 bases, with 9 bases left in between. The CDR3 contains 14 residues. Patients sequenced had flow cytometry evidence of CD8+CD57+ cell expansion. As a group, the patients uniformly had severe acquired aplastic anemia. Patients were therapy-naive when their blood was sampled. Genomic DNA provided the template from which TCR beta VDJ and CDR3 profiles were obtained. TCRdb re-derived calls from the reads in MiXCR, one entry per CDR3 protein. The sample has around 200,000 distinct CDR3 sequences, around 50% seen once. This clonotype was picked up many times. The antigen remains undetermined.

The TCR was taken from a human donor with aplastic anemia. The sample consisted of sorted CD4+, CD8+, or CD8+CD57+ T cells (not recorded which) from PBMCs. This sequence joins TRBV12-3 or TRBV12-4 and TRBJ2-2; tentative D call: TRBD2 (6 bases). The CDR3 sequence: CASSLGPGAGELFF. For the CDR3, the DNA is TGTGCCAGCAGTTTAGGACCGGGGGCCGGGGAGCTGTTTTTT.